This T cell receptor (beta chain) appears in the sequencing data of a study of T cell repertoires in cytomegalovirus infection. The germline CDR1 and CDR2 sequences are SGHVS and FQNEAQ. The CDR3 contains 17 residues. The V gene end was trimmed by 5 bases and the J gene end by 7 bases; junction bases not matched to a gene: 17. Comments on this clonotype: Its antigen remains unknown.

TCRdb re-called the reads through MiXCR, storing one row per CDR3 protein. The table records about 57,000 distinct CDR3 sequences, 20% to 25% of them present only once. The sample in question was CD8+ T cells from cultured PBMCs, obtained from culture after CMV antigen stimulation. This clonotype originated in a human donor in good health (CMV status not recorded). Some clones in this sample may be carry-over from other donors' samples. This chain joins TRBV7-8 and TRBJ2-1, with 7 bases aligning to TRBD2. CDR3 sequence (DNA): TGTGCCAGCAGCCCTCCCCGTTGGGCGGGAGCAGGGAATGAGCAGTTCTTC. It encodes CASSPPRWAGAGNEQFF.